This T cell receptor beta chain comes out of a study of cytomegalovirus exposure and HLA in healthy donors. Germline V gene sequence: CDR1 SEHNR, CDR2 FQNEAQ (reference sequence). The length of the CDR3 is 16 residues. V was shortened by 1 base and J by 0 bases, with 11 bases between the two germline ends. PCR involved 60 Vbeta and 13 Jbeta primers. Data came from immunoSEQ multiplex PCR; TCRdb stores just in-frame clones and leaves some out. The data hold about 120,000 clones, with 65% to 75% observed a single time. This TCR derives from a man between 35 and 55 years old in good health and CMV-seropositive. Specimen: PBMCs. This rearrangement joins TRBV7-9 to TRBJ2-3; D remains ambiguous. CDR3 coding DNA: TGTGCCAGCAGCTTAGGGGCTACGCCTAGCACAGATACGCAGTATTTT. Amino acids: CASSLGATPSTDTQYF.